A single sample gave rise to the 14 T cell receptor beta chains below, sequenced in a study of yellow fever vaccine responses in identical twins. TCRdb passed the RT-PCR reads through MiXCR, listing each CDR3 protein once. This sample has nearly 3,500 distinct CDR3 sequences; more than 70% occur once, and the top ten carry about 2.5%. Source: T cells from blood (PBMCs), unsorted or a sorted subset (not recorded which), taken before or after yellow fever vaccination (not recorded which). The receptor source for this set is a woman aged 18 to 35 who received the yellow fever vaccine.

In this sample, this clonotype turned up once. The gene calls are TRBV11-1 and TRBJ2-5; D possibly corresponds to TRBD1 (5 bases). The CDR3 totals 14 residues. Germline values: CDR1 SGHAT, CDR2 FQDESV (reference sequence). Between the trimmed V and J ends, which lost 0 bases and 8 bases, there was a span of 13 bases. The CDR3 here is CASSLANQGNTQYF. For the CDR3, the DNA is TGTGCCAGCAGCTTAGCGAACCAGGGTAATACCCAGTACTTC.

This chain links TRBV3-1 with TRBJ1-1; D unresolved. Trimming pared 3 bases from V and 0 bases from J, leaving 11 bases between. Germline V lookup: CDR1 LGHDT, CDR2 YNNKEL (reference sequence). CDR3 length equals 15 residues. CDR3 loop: CASSQVVGVNTEAFF. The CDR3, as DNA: TGTGCCAGCAGCCAGGTCGTCGGGGTGAACACTGAAGCTTTCTTT.

The CDR3, as DNA: TGTGCCAGCAGTTTATTCCGGGAGGGAACCGGGGAGCTGTTTTTT. This codes for CASSLFREGTGELFF. The chain carries TRBV12-3 or TRBV12-4 and TRBJ2-2, with TRBD2 identical over 8 bases. V was clipped by 2 bases and J by 5 bases; unmatched bases: 4. The CDR3 extends over 15 amino acids.

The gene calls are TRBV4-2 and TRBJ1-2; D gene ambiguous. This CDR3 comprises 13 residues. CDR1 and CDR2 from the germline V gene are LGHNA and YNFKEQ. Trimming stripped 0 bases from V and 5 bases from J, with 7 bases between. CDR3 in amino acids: CASSQELGYGYTF. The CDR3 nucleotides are TGTGCCAGCAGCCAAGAACTGGGGTATGGCTACACCTTC.

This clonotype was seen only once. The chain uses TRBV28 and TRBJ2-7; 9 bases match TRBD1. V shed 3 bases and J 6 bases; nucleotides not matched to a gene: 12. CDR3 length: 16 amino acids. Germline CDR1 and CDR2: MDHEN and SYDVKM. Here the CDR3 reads CASSLARDRVDPEQYF. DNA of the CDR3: TGTGCCAGCAGTTTGGCCCGGGACAGGGTAGACCCCGAGCAGTACTTC.

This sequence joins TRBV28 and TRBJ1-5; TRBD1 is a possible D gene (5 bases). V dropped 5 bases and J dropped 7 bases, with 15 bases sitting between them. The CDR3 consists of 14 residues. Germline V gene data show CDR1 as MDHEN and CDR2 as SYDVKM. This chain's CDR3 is CASSPRMGPQPQHF. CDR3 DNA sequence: TGTGCCAGCAGTCCCCGCATGGGGCCACAGCCCCAGCATTTT. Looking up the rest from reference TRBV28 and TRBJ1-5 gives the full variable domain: DVKVTQSSRYLVKRTGEKVFLECVQDMDHENMFWYRQDPGLGLRLIYFSYDVKMKEKGDIPEGYSVSREKKERFSLILESASTNQTSMYLCASSPRMGPQPQHFGDGTRLSIL.

Here the CDR3 DNA reads TGTGCCAGCAGTGGACAGACCCAAGAGACCCAGTACTTC. It codes for CASSGQTQETQYF. The rearrangement uses TRBV2 and TRBJ2-5; D is perhaps TRBD1 (5 bases). Deletions cut 4 bases from V and 1 base from J, with 7 bases between. This CDR3 contains 13 residues. Germline lookup yields CDR1 SNHLY and CDR2 FYNNEI.

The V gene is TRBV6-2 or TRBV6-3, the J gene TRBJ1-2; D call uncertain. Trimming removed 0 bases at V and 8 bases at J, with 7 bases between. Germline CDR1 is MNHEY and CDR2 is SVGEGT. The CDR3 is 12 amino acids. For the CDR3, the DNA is TGTGCCAGCAGTTACTCAGGGAACGGCTACACCTTC. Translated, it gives CASSYSGNGYTF.

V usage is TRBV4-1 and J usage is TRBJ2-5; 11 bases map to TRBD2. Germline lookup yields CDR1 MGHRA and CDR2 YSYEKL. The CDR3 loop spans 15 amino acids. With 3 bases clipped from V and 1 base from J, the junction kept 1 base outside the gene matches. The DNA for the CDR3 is TGCGCCAGCAGCCAGGGACTAGCGGCCCAAGAGACCCAGTACTTC. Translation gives CASSQGLAAQETQYF.

The CDR3 DNA sequence: TGTGCCAGCAGCCCCAGCGCGACCTACGAGCAGTACTTC. Encoded protein: CASSPSATYEQYF. The chain recombines TRBV13 with TRBJ2-7; D unresolved. The CDR3 length is 13 residues. CDR1 and CDR2 from the germline V gene are PRHDT and FYEKMQ (reference sequence). Trimming took 5 bases from V and 2 from J, leaving 10 bases between them.

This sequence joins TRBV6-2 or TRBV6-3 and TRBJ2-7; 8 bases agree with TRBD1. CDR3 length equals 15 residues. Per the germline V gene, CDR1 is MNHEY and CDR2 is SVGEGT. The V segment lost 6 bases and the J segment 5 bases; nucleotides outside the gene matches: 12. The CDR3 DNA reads TGTGCCAGCAGATATGGGACAGGTACGCGTAACGAGCAGTACTTC. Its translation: CASRYGTGTRNEQYF.

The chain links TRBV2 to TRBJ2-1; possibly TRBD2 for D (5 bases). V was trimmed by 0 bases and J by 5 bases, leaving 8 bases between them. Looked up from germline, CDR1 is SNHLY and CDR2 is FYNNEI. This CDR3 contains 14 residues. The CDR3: CASSEAERHNEQFF. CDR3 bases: TGTGCCAGCAGTGAAGCGGAGCGGCACAATGAGCAGTTCTTC.

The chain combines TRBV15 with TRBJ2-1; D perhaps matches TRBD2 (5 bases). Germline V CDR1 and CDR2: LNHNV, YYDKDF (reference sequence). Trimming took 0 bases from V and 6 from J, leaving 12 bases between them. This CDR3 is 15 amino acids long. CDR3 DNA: TGTGCCACCAGCAGAGAGGCAGGAACTAGCAATGAGCAGTTCTTC. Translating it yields CATSREAGTSNEQFF.

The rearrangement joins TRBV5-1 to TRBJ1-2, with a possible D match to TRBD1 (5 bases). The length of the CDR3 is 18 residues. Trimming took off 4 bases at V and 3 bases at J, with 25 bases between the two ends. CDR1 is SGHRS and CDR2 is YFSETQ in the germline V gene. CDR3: CASSPLELGGTGDYGYTF. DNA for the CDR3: TGCGCCAGCAGCCCCCTGGAACTCGGGGGGACGGGAGACTATGGCTACACCTTC.